These 28 T cell receptor beta chains were all obtained from the same sample, sequenced in a study of control samples from healthy donors and cancer patients (dated by TCRdb to about 2020). The library was made by the immunoSEQ multiplex PCR assay. The source is immuneACCESS, and TCRdb retained only in-frame sequences with V and J called. Part of the clones is not carried over; for the studies checked, unresolved V genes explain less than half of this, and the remainder is unexplained. The sample table lists about 96,000 clones, about 92% of them with a count of one. The biggest ten clones account for 8% of the sample. The sample was blood. The receptors originated from a man between 18 and 29 years old in good health.

The rearrangement joins TRBV14 to TRBJ2-1; D ambiguous. Per the germline V gene, CDR1 is SGHDN and CDR2 is FVKESK. V shed 4 bases and J shed 6 bases, with 1 base lying between them. This CDR3 spans 10 amino acids. CDR3 in amino acids: CASSPNEQFF. The CDR3 nucleotides read TGTGCCAGCAGCCCCAATGAGCAGTTCTTC.

The rearrangement joins TRBV4-2 to TRBJ2-7; no firm D call. The CDR3 is 17 residues long. V was shortened by 0 bases and J by 0 bases, with 15 bases between the two germline ends. CDR1 and CDR2 (germline): LGHNA, YNFKEQ. DNA of the CDR3: TGTGCCAGCAGCCAAGATTGGAACACGAAAAGCTCCTACGAGCAGTACTTC. As protein: CASSQDWNTKSSYEQYF.

The chain recombines TRBV7-2 with TRBJ1-1, with TRBD1 identical over 9 bases. After removal of 5 bases from V and 2 bases from J, the junction contained 12 bases not matched to a gene. This CDR3 is 17 amino acids long. Germline V gene sequence: CDR1 SGHTA, CDR2 FQGNSA. Here the CDR3 DNA reads TGTGCCAGCAGCACGTCACAGGGGGCGCGAGGTAACACTGAAGCTTTCTTT. Encoded protein: CASSTSQGARGNTEAFF.

The J gene is TRBJ1-1, the V gene TRBV12-3 or TRBV12-4; the D gene is possibly TRBD1 (5 bases). This CDR3 is 12 amino acids long. The V end lost 2 bases, the J end lost 8 bases, and 9 bases lay between the germline ends. The CDR3 bases are TGTGCCAGCAGTTTAATGGGGGTAGAAGCTTTCTTT. Translation gives CASSLMGVEAFF.

The gene calls are TRBV7-2 and TRBJ1-5, with D hard to call. V lost 5 bases and J 4 bases, leaving 12 bases between the germline ends. CDR3 length equals 14 residues. In germline, CDR1 is SGHTA, CDR2 FQGNSA. The DNA for the CDR3 is TGTGCCAGCAGCCCAGAAGTTCTAAATCAGCCCCAGCATTTT. Its protein product is CASSPEVLNQPQHF.

This chain links TRBV6-5 with TRBJ1-5; 9 bases are shared with TRBD1. Unmatched junction bases numbered 3, after V lost 0 bases and J lost 3 bases. This CDR3 spans 16 amino acids. Germline CDR1 reads MNHEY; CDR2 reads SVGAGI. The CDR3 region has the DNA TGTGCCAGCAGTTACTCGGGACAGGGCGACAATCAGCCCCAGCATTTT. Protein sequence: CASSYSGQGDNQPQHF.

This clone was observed once. For the CDR3, the DNA is TGCGCCAGCAGGGAGGGGCTGACTAATGAAAAACTGTTTTTT. Residues: CASREGLTNEKLFF. The rearrangement links TRBV5-1 to TRBJ1-4; a possible D gene is TRBD1 (5 bases). This CDR3 region has 14 residues. Germline lookup yields CDR1 SGHRS and CDR2 YFSETQ. The V gene lost 5 bases and the J gene lost 2 bases, with 10 bases spanning the gap.

The J gene is TRBJ2-1, the V gene TRBV5-1, with 12 bases fitting TRBD2. This CDR3 has 15 residues. V was clipped by 4 bases and J by 14 bases; unmatched bases: 13. Germline CDR1 SGHRS, CDR2 YFSETQ. The DNA of the CDR3 is TGCGCCAGCAGCCCCGAGGTTCTAGCGGGGGGGCAGAAGTTCTTC. Translating gives CASSPEVLAGGQKFF. The full variable domain, in which reference TRBV5-1 and TRBJ2-1 provide the parts outside the CDR3, is KAGVTQTPRYLIKTRGQQVTLSCSPISGHRSVSWYQQTPGQGLQFLFEYFSETQRNKGNFPGRFSGRQFSNSRSEMNVSTLELGDSALYLCASSPEVLAGGQKFFGPGTRLTVL.

This chain connects TRBV4-1 to TRBJ1-3; tentatively, D is TRBD1 (5 bases). The germline CDR1 and CDR2 sequences are MGHRA and YSYEKL. V dropped 1 base and J dropped 0 bases, with 10 bases sitting between them. The CDR3 totals 16 residues. The CDR3 DNA reads TGCGCCAGCAGCCAAGCCCAGGGCCTCTCTGGAAACACCATATATTTT. The encoded protein is CASSQAQGLSGNTIYF.

In DNA form, the CDR3 reads TGTGCAAGTCGCTTAGGATGTCTCCATCAGCCCCAGCATTTT. It encodes CASRLGCLHQPQHF. This chain links TRBV12-2 with TRBJ1-5. TRBV12-2 is deemed a pseudogene. The CDR3 runs 14 residues.

V and J are TRBV2 and TRBJ2-2; 9 bases map to TRBD1. The CDR3 is made up of 17 amino acids. Germline loops: CDR1 SNHLY, CDR2 FYNNEI. With 4 bases clipped from V and 6 bases from J, the junction kept 12 bases outside the gene matches. The CDR3 coding sequence is TGTGCCAGCAGTGGGAGTTCCGAAGGGACAGGGCCCGGGGAGCTGTTTTTT. This translates into CASSGSSEGTGPGELFF.

This sequence joins TRBV21-1 and TRBJ1-6. TRBV21-1 is designated a pseudogene. The CDR3 sequence is 15 residues long. CDR3 sequence reads: CASSKVRGNNSPLHF. For the CDR3, the DNA is TGTGCCAGCAGCAAAGTTCGGGGGAATAATTCACCCCTCCACTTT.

The chain couples TRBV6-6 to TRBJ1-1; unclear D gene. The CDR3 is made up of 13 amino acids. Germline CDR1 and CDR2: MNHNY and SVGAGI (reference sequence). Deletions cut 2 bases from V and 0 bases from J, with 4 bases between. The CDR3 region has the DNA TGTGCCAGCAGTTACATCCTGAACACTGAAGCTTTCTTT. Translation gives CASSYILNTEAFF.

The J gene is TRBJ1-5, the V gene TRBV12-3 or TRBV12-4; D is unclear. Deletions cut 7 bases from V and 6 bases from J, with 10 bases between. The CDR3 is 12 amino acids. CDR3 bases: TGTGCCAGCACCAAAGGAGGTCAGCCCCAGCATTTT. It translates to CASTKGGQPQHF.

This chain joins TRBV6-5 and TRBJ1-2; a weak D match, TRBD1 (6 bases). V dropped 6 bases and J dropped 4 bases, with 18 bases sitting between them. This CDR3 is built from 15 residues. Germline values: CDR1 MNHEY, CDR2 SVGAGI. In nucleotides, the CDR3 is TGTGCCAGCAGCATATTACAGGGTTCGGGCTATGGCTACACCTTC. Translating it yields CASSILQGSGYGYTF.

The CDR3 sequence: CASSLTPDRVSTDGYTF. Here the CDR3 DNA reads TGCGCCAGCAGCTTGACCCCGGACAGGGTATCTACGGATGGCTACACCTTC. The V and J genes are TRBV5-1 and TRBJ1-2; 8 nucleotides match TRBD1. This CDR3 is 17 amino acids long. Per germline, CDR1 SGHRS and CDR2 YFSETQ. J was trimmed by 6 bases and V by 1 base; bases with no gene match: 14.

The V call is TRBV12-5, the J call TRBJ2-1; TRBD2 agrees at 10 bases. CDR3 length equals 20 residues. With 7 bases clipped from V and 8 bases from J, the junction kept 26 bases outside the gene matches. Germline CDR1 is LGHNT and CDR2 is FRNRAP. CDR3 residues: CASASLGGRGLLAGVDEQFF. The CDR3 DNA follows: TGTGCTAGTGCCTCTTTGGGGGGCAGGGGGCTCCTAGCGGGAGTGGATGAGCAGTTCTTC.

V is TRBV2 and J is TRBJ1-2; 7 nucleotides align to TRBD1. Germline V lookup: CDR1 SNHLY, CDR2 FYNNEI. This CDR3 spans 14 amino acids. The V and J ends lost 1 base and 4 bases, in that order; junction bases with no gene match: 3. The CDR3: CASSEGQGGYGYTF. CDR3 coding DNA: TGTGCCAGCAGTGAAGGGCAGGGGGGCTATGGCTACACCTTC.

V usage is TRBV7-9 and J usage is TRBJ1-2, with 7 nucleotides matching TRBD1. The CDR3 is 17 amino acids. Germline CDR1 is SEHNR and CDR2 is FQNEAQ (reference sequence). After removal of 3 bases from V and 6 bases from J, the junction contained 16 bases not matched to a gene. The CDR3 here is CASSFGGTASQGNGYTF. CDR3 DNA: TGTGCCAGCAGCTTCGGGGGGACAGCCAGCCAGGGGAATGGCTACACCTTC.

This rearrangement joins TRBV19 to TRBJ2-2; TRBD1 agrees at 10 bases. J lost 6 bases, V lost 1 base, and 2 bases had no gene match. Germline CDR1 reads LNHDA; CDR2 reads SQIVND (reference sequence). The CDR3 contains 15 residues. CDR3 sequence: CASSIAGQGAGELFF. CDR3 DNA sequence: TGTGCCAGTAGTATAGCCGGACAGGGGGCCGGGGAGCTGTTTTTT.

V and J are TRBV25-1 and TRBJ1-1; the match to TRBD1 covers 8 bases. Germline CDR1 MGHDK, CDR2 SYGVNS. The CDR3 runs to 15 residues. V trimming: 5 bases; J trimming: 2 bases; junction bases outside the gene matches: 7. The CDR3 reads CASSTTGAVNTEAFF. CDR3 in DNA: TGTGCCAGCAGTACGACAGGGGCGGTTAACACTGAAGCTTTCTTT.

CDR3 region: CASSFLTAEGNTIYF. CDR3 DNA sequence: TGTGCCAGCAGCTTCTTGACCGCCGAGGGAAACACCATATATTTT. The chain combines TRBV14 with TRBJ1-3, with D unclear. CDR3 length equals 15 residues. Looked up from germline, CDR1 is SGHDN and CDR2 is FVKESK. Trimming stripped 5 bases from V and 4 bases from J, with 15 bases between.

In this sample, this clone turned up once. CDR3 residues: CASSSGLAGKSYEQYF. The CDR3 DNA sequence: TGTGCCAGCAGTTCGGGACTAGCGGGAAAATCCTACGAGCAGTACTTC. This sequence joins TRBV27 and TRBJ2-7; 13 bases fit TRBD2. After removal of 4 bases from V and 1 base from J, the junction contained 4 bases not matched to a gene. The germline V gene encodes CDR1 MNHEY and CDR2 SMNVEV (reference sequence). The CDR3 loop spans 16 amino acids.

The genes are TRBV7-8 and TRBJ2-7; TRBD1 might be the D (6 bases). This CDR3 region has 16 residues. Trimming stripped 5 bases from V and 3 bases from J, with 20 bases between. Germline CDR1 is SGHVS and CDR2 is FQNEAQ. CDR3 sequence reads: CASSPGAQGSYYEQYF. CDR3 bases: TGTGCCAGCAGCCCAGGGGCTCAGGGGTCTTACTACGAGCAGTACTTC.

The chain recombines TRBV30 with TRBJ1-1; D is uncertain. CDR3 length: 12 amino acids. Germline CDR1 reads GTSNPN; CDR2 reads SVGIG (reference sequence). The ends were cut back, 0 bases at V and 3 bases at J, with 5 bases in the middle. CDR3: CAWSVLDTEAFF. The CDR3 nucleotides are TGTGCCTGGAGTGTACTTGACACTGAAGCTTTCTTT. The full variable domain, with the rest looked up from reference TRBV30 and TRBJ1-1, is SQTIHQWPATLVQPVGSPLSLECTVEGTSNPNLYWYRQAAGRGLQLLFYSVGIGQISSEVPQNLSASRPQDRQFILSSKKLLLSDSGFYLCAWSVLDTEAFFGQGTRLTVV.

This clone has just a few counts. The chain links TRBV5-6 to TRBJ2-7; no clear D gene. The germline gives CDR1 SGHDT, CDR2 YYEEEE. The V end was cut by 0 bases, the J end by 0 bases, with 13 bases between. This CDR3 contains 16 residues. CDR3 sequence: CASSLGHLLSSYEQYF. The DNA of the CDR3 is TGTGCCAGCAGCTTGGGTCATCTCCTGAGCTCCTACGAGCAGTACTTC. Full variable domain (missing parts from reference TRBV5-6 and TRBJ2-7): DAGVTQSPTHLIKTRGQQVTLRCSPKSGHDTVSWYQQALGQGPQFIFQYYEEEERQRGNFPDRFSGHQFPNYSSELNVNALLLGDSALYLCASSLGHLLSSYEQYFGPGTRLTVT.

V is TRBV30 and J is TRBJ1-2; possibly TRBD1 for D (5 bases). Germline assignment: CDR1 GTSNPN and CDR2 SVGIG (reference sequence). This CDR3 has 14 amino acids. V was trimmed by 3 bases and J by 3 bases, leaving 14 bases between them. The CDR3 nucleotides read TGTGCCTGGAGGACAGTGGGGAGGGACTATGGCTACACCTTC. Protein product: CAWRTVGRDYGYTF.

This clone was detected only once. The V gene is TRBV30, the J gene TRBJ1-1; the D gene is possibly TRBD1 (5 bases). The CDR3 contains 18 residues. Per germline, CDR1 GTSNPN and CDR2 SVGIG (reference sequence). The V and J ends lost 3 bases and 0 bases respectively, with 23 bases between them. Written as DNA, the CDR3 is TGTGCCTGGAGCCCATCCGGGACCGCCATCTTGATGAACACTGAAGCTTTCTTT. Translation: CAWSPSGTAILMNTEAFF.